What follows describes a single TCR beta chain. Its antigen is still unknown. Base qualities are missing; no much larger clone stands one base away. This entry comes from a study of OX40 agonist ivuxolimab in advanced cancers. Regarding the study in general: Ivuxolimab was an agonistic, fully human IgG2 monoclonal antibody directed against OX40 (CD134), a costimulatory receptor. Intravenous ivuxolimab was administered to patients every 2 weeks at six dose levels: 0.01, 0.1, 0.3, 1.5, 3 and 10 mg/kg. Of the approximately 50 patients in dose escalation, about 20 had hepatocellular carcinoma, some 15 had melanoma, 9 had renal cell carcinoma and 9 had head and neck cancer. A male proportion of 82.7% and a mean age of around 60 years, ranging from 23 to 79, were recorded for the dose-escalation cohort. Patients were allowed to have had prior anti-PD-1, anti-PD-L1 or anti-CTLA-4 therapy, and roughly 40% of the dose-escalation patients had been treated with checkpoint inhibitors. Partial responses occurred in three dose-escalation patients: two with cutaneous melanoma and one with hepatocellular carcinoma. Peripheral TCRbeta sequencing was intended to test whether TCR sequence diversity was altered and clonal T-cell expansion was caused by ivuxolimab. The paper covers the monotherapy dose-escalation part of the phase I ivuxolimab trial, which included N ≈ 52 patients.

CDR1 and CDR2 are read off the germline V gene as SGDLS and YYNGEE. Its CDR3 holds 15 amino acids, cysteine through phenylalanine. Here the CDR3 DNA is all that survives: 45 bases in frame from base 1. V has 2 bases trimmed and J has 5 bases trimmed; junction bases matching no gene number 9. What the work shows at the level of the full study, not this receptor alone: Partial responders in the 0.1-3.0 mg/kg groups had among the lowest normalized peripheral clonal expansion, especially among CD8+ T cells. Which antigens the clonally expanded peripheral T cells were specific for was not determined. At doses from 0.1 to 3.0 mg/kg, clonal expansion was seen in both CD4+ and CD8+ blood T cells between baseline and week 6. After ivuxolimab, more expanded clones were found on average in CD8+ T cells than in CD4+ T cells. Low levels of normalized T-cell clonal expansion were also seen in some patients who did not respond.

The trial excluded patients who had a history of autoimmune disease or were on systemic immunosuppression. Peripheral blood for TCR sequencing was drawn from every dose cohort at baseline, at cycle 4 day 1 and at cycle 7 day 1. The samples were drawn from a first-in-human, open-label, multicenter phase I dose-escalation trial of ivuxolimab. Adults with locally advanced or metastatic head and neck squamous cell, hepatocellular, melanoma or renal cell carcinoma were enrolled in the trial. Before TCR sequencing, CD4+ and CD8+ T cells were separately sorted from peripheral blood. For sequencing of the TCRbeta CDR3 region, genomic DNA was extracted from the sorted cells. The immunoSEQ Assay was used for sequencing of TCRbeta CDR3 regions. TCRdb obtained this table from immuneACCESS and retained in-frame rearrangements with V and J assigned. These tables miss some clones; where compared with another copy, unresolved V genes account for less than half of the shortfall, and the remainder is unexplained. Here the sample has over 70,000 clones; about 88% occur a single time. The top ten constitute less than 0.2% of the sample.

This clonotype was sampled from an adult with an advanced solid tumor such as melanoma, head and neck, liver or kidney cancer. Material: CD4+ or CD8+ T cells sorted from blood, obtained in a trial of the OX40 agonist ivuxolimab. The chain is made from TRBV9 and TRBJ2-5; 7 bases in between match TRBD1. The DNA reads TGTGCCAGCAGCGTCGGGACAGACCCCCGGGAGACCCAGTACTTC. It codes for CASSVGTDPRETQYF.